Following are 27 T cell receptor beta chains from one sample sequenced in a study of CD8 T cells in Susac syndrome. After extraction with the RNeasy kit, about 0.45 to 1 ug of the RNA was reverse transcribed using random hexamers. TCRdb processed the immunoSEQ multiplex PCR reads anew with MiXCR; each CDR3 protein has one entry. The sample contains 100,000 to 150,000 distinct CDR3 sequences, about 95% of which appear only once. The sample consisted of CD4+ T cells from PBMCs. Receptor source: a human donor in good health.

This chain links TRBV7-2 with TRBJ1-1, with TRBD1 identical over 7 bases. The trim removed 2 bases at V and 0 bases at J, leaving 6 bases unmatched. CDR3 length equals 16 residues. The germline CDR1 and CDR2 sequences are SGHTA and FQGNSA. Written as DNA, the CDR3 is TGTGCCAGCAGCTTAATGCCCGGGACAGTGAACACTGAAGCTTTCTTT. Its translation: CASSLMPGTVNTEAFF.

The chain employs TRBV20-1 and TRBJ1-5; TRBD1 matches at 7 bases. J gave up 5 bases and V 4 bases, and 5 bases lay outside the gene matches. Germline CDR1 reads DFQATT; CDR2 reads SNEGSKA (reference sequence). The CDR3 is 13 residues long. The DNA for the CDR3 is TGCAGTGCTACAACCCAGGGGGATCAGCCCCAGCATTTT. It translates to CSATTQGDQPQHF.

The chain combines TRBV29-1 with TRBJ2-1; TRBD2 aligns across 9 bases. Germline assignment: CDR1 SQVTM and CDR2 ANQGSEA. The J segment lost 8 bases and the V segment lost 5 bases, leaving 10 bases of the junction unmatched. The CDR3 covers 14 residues. The CDR3 protein is CSVKGVAGDYEQFF. As DNA, the CDR3 is TGCAGCGTTAAGGGGGTAGCGGGAGACTATGAGCAGTTCTTC.

The chain combines TRBV29-1 with TRBJ1-3; 10 bases are a match to TRBD1. CDR1 is SQVTM, CDR2 ANQGSEA, per germline. The V segment lost 6 bases and the J segment 7 bases; nucleotides outside the gene matches: 6. This CDR3 spans 13 amino acids. CDR3: CSVHRDRGNTIYF. In DNA form, the CDR3 reads TGCAGCGTACACCGGGACAGGGGCAACACCATATATTTT.

The chain carries TRBV7-2 and TRBJ1-2; D is possibly TRBD1 (5 bases). This CDR3 has 14 residues. The germline V and J ends were trimmed by 0 bases and 5 bases, with 10 bases remaining between them. Germline CDR1 SGHTA, CDR2 FQGNSA. The CDR3 reads CASSLAPGLYGYTF. The CDR3 DNA reads TGTGCCAGCAGCTTAGCACCAGGGCTATATGGCTACACCTTC.

The gene calls are TRBV2 and TRBJ2-2; 11 bases agree with TRBD2. The CDR3 contains 19 residues. The junction had 12 bases not matched to a gene; V was cut back by 6 bases and J by 0 bases. From germline, CDR1 is SNHLY and CDR2 FYNNEI. CDR3 in amino acids: CASSGGVWTSGSNTGELFF. The CDR3 region has the DNA TGTGCCAGCAGCGGGGGGGTCTGGACTAGCGGGTCGAACACCGGGGAGCTGTTTTTT.

This chain joins TRBV3-1 and TRBJ1-3; 7 bases are shared with TRBD1. This CDR3 contains 16 residues. CDR1 and CDR2 from the germline V gene are LGHDT and YNNKEL (reference sequence). After removal of 7 bases from V and 0 bases from J, the junction contained 9 bases not matched to a gene. The CDR3 loop is CASTNQAGGSGNTIYF. As DNA, the CDR3 is TGTGCCAGCACCAATCAAGCAGGGGGCTCTGGAAACACCATATATTTT.

V usage is TRBV15 and J usage is TRBJ2-7, with 10 bases that match TRBD2. In germline, CDR1 is LNHNV, CDR2 YYDKDF (reference sequence). Germline trimming cut 8 bases from V and 7 bases from J; bases unmatched to any gene: 11. There are 14 residues in the CDR3. The CDR3 loop reads CATATGTSVGEQYF. DNA for the CDR3: TGTGCCACCGCGACCGGGACTAGCGTTGGGGAGCAGTACTTC.

This clonotype was recorded only once. DNA for the CDR3: TGCAGCCACGGGACAGGGGGCTACAATGAGCAGTTCTTC. Translated: CSHGTGGYNEQFF. The chain joins TRBV29-1 to TRBJ2-1; the match to TRBD1 covers 11 bases. The J segment lost 3 bases and the V segment lost 8 bases, leaving 3 bases of the junction unmatched. Germline loops: CDR1 SQVTM, CDR2 ANQGSEA. This CDR3 region has 13 residues.

V gene TRBV6-6 combines with J gene TRBJ1-1, with TRBD1 as a possible D gene (6 bases). This CDR3 is built from 14 residues. The germline CDR1 and CDR2 sequences are MNHNY and SVGAGI (reference sequence). V shed 7 bases and J shed 0 bases, with 12 bases lying between them. The CDR3 is CASTRGGMNTEAFF. CDR3 bases: TGTGCCAGCACGAGAGGGGGAATGAACACTGAAGCTTTCTTT.

V usage is TRBV6-5 and J usage is TRBJ2-7; D possibly corresponds to TRBD1 (5 bases). CDR3 length equals 12 residues. The V and J ends lost 6 bases and 2 bases respectively, with 8 bases between them. Germline V gene data show CDR1 as MNHEY and CDR2 as SVGAGI. CDR3: CASREGAYEQYF. CDR3 nucleotide sequence: TGTGCCAGCAGGGAAGGGGCCTACGAGCAGTACTTC.

V and J are TRBV3-1 and TRBJ2-2; D ambiguous. Trimming stripped 2 bases from V and 8 bases from J, with 15 bases between. The CDR3 is made up of 15 amino acids. Per the germline V gene, CDR1 is LGHDT and CDR2 is YNNKEL (reference sequence). The CDR3 is CASSQFQIPGGELFF. DNA for the CDR3: TGTGCCAGCAGCCAATTCCAGATACCCGGGGGGGAGCTGTTTTTT.

The chain joins TRBV28 to TRBJ1-2; D perhaps matches TRBD1 (6 bases). CDR1 and CDR2 (germline): MDHEN, SYDVKM. The CDR3 runs to 14 residues. V was pared by 6 bases and J by 4 bases, with 15 bases between. The CDR3 here is CASSTTGEIYGYTF. CDR3 coding DNA: TGTGCCAGCAGCACGACAGGAGAAATCTATGGCTACACCTTC.

V and J are TRBV3-1 and TRBJ2-2; possibly TRBD1 or TRBD2 for D (6 bases each). The length of the CDR3 is 14 residues. Between the trimmed V and J ends, which lost 4 bases and 6 bases, there was a span of 12 bases. Germline V gene sequence: CDR1 LGHDT, CDR2 YNNKEL (reference sequence). The CDR3 spells CASSPNREAGELFF. CDR3 coding DNA: TGTGCCAGCAGCCCCAACAGGGAGGCCGGGGAGCTGTTTTTT.

This clonotype was found once. The J gene is TRBJ2-2, the V gene TRBV10-3, with D possibly TRBD2 on 5 matching bases. The CDR3 consists of 15 residues. V lost 4 bases, J lost 7 bases, and 16 bases lay in between. Germline loops: CDR1 ENHRY, CDR2 SYGVKD. CDR3 region: CAISGGRGPNGELFF. CDR3 coding DNA: TGTGCCATCAGTGGAGGGAGAGGGCCGAACGGGGAGCTGTTTTTT.

The J gene is TRBJ2-6, the V gene TRBV7-7; TRBD1 is a possible D gene (6 bases). The CDR3 has 16 amino acids. Looked up from germline, CDR1 is SSHAT and CDR2 is FNYEAQ (reference sequence). The CDR3 loop is CAVQDSPTSGANVLTF. In DNA, the CDR3 is TGTGCTGTCCAGGACAGTCCTACATCTGGGGCCAACGTCCTGACTTTC.

The chain uses TRBV5-1 and TRBJ1-1; D might be TRBD1 (5 bases). V lost 2 bases and J 0 bases, leaving 14 bases between the germline ends. This CDR3 is built from 16 residues. CDR1 SGHRS and CDR2 YFSETQ come from the germline V gene. The CDR3 nucleotides read TGCGCCAGCAGCTTACTTCGGGGACGGATGAACACTGAAGCTTTCTTT. Protein sequence: CASSLLRGRMNTEAFF. The full variable domain, rest sourced from reference TRBV5-1 and TRBJ1-1, is KAGVTQTPRYLIKTRGQQVTLSCSPISGHRSVSWYQQTPGQGLQFLFEYFSETQRNKGNFPGRFSGRQFSNSRSEMNVSTLELGDSALYLCASSLLRGRMNTEAFFGQGTRLTVV.

This chain links TRBV30 with TRBJ2-6, with unresolved D. The V gene's germline CDR1 is GTSNPN and CDR2 SVGIG (reference sequence). This CDR3 has 13 residues. V lost 5 bases, J lost 0 bases, and 5 bases lay in between. The CDR3 loop reads CAWVLSGANVLTF. The CDR3, as DNA: TGTGCCTGGGTCCTCTCTGGGGCCAACGTCCTGACTTTC. The variable domain in full, completed from reference TRBV30 and TRBJ2-6, reads SQTIHQWPATLVQPVGSPLSLECTVEGTSNPNLYWYRQAAGRGLQLLFYSVGIGQISSEVPQNLSASRPQDRQFILSSKKLLLSDSGFYLCAWVLSGANVLTFGAGSRLTVL.

The rearrangement joins TRBV5-6 to TRBJ2-5, with a weak D call TRBD2 (6 bases). The germline gives CDR1 SGHDT, CDR2 YYEEEE. The CDR3 has 17 amino acids. The V end was cut by 1 base, the J end by 5 bases, with 21 bases between. In DNA form, the CDR3 reads TGTGCCAGCAGCTTGAGTTGGAGGGACCTCCGGTCCGAGACCCAGTACTTC. Its translation: CASSLSWRDLRSETQYF.

This chain's CDR3 is CASSGGQGTKQFF. CDR3 sequence (DNA): TGTGCCAGCAGCGGTGGACAGGGGACGAAGCAGTTCTTC. The V gene is TRBV25-1, the J gene TRBJ2-1, with 9 bases fitting TRBD1. CDR3 size: 13 residues. Per germline, CDR1 MGHDK and CDR2 SYGVNS. Trimming at V came to 6 bases and at J to 11 bases, leaving 8 bases not matched to a gene.

J is TRBJ1-4 and V is TRBV7-9; D may be TRBD1 (6 bases). The CDR3 runs to 14 residues. In germline, CDR1 is SEHNR, CDR2 FQNEAQ (reference sequence). Trimming left V 2 bases short and J 11 bases short, with 15 bases between. CDR3 nucleotide sequence: TGTGCCAGCAGCTTATTGGCCGGCCAGGGGAAACTGTTTTTT. It translates to CASSLLAGQGKLFF.

The CDR3 bases are TGCAGCGTTGACTTTACAGGGAGGACCTATGGCTACACCTTC. Amino acids: CSVDFTGRTYGYTF. J is TRBJ1-2 and V is TRBV29-1; the D gene is possibly TRBD1 (6 bases). Germline CDR1 and CDR2: SQVTM and ANQGSEA. Trimming removed 3 bases at V and 4 bases at J, with 15 bases between. The CDR3 has 14 amino acids. Full variable domain (remainder filled in from reference TRBV29-1 and TRBJ1-2): SAVISQKPSRDICQRGTSLTIQCQVDSQVTMMFWYRQQPGQSLTLIATANQGSEATYESGFVIDKFPISRPNLTFSTLTVSNMSPEDSSIYLCSVDFTGRTYGYTFGSGTRLTVV.

This clonotype has just a few counts. This chain links TRBV23-1 with TRBJ1-1, with D perhaps TRBD1 (6 bases). TRBV23-1 is classed as an ORF, of uncertain function. V lost 2 bases to trimming and J lost 0 bases, with 16 bases between them. The CDR3 is 17 residues long. This CDR3 reads CASSQRKPGQMNTEAFF. The CDR3 DNA reads as TGCGCCAGCAGTCAACGCAAGCCCGGACAGATGAACACTGAAGCTTTCTTT.

The CDR3 region has the DNA TGCAGTGCCCGTCCCATGCCCGGGACATACTCTGGCTACGAGCAGTACTTC. The encoded protein is CSARPMPGTYSGYEQYF. The chain uses TRBV20-1 and TRBJ2-7, with D perhaps TRBD1 (6 bases). The V gene's germline CDR1 is DFQATT and CDR2 SNEGSKA (reference sequence). V lost 6 bases and J 3 bases, leaving 27 bases between the germline ends. The CDR3 is 17 amino acids.

This clonotype was counted a few times. CDR3 in amino acids: CASSLAGDQETQYF. The DNA of the CDR3 is TGCGCCAGCAGCTTGGCGGGAGATCAAGAGACCCAGTACTTC. The chain combines TRBV5-1 with TRBJ2-5, with D maybe TRBD2 (6 bases). The CDR3 is 14 amino acids. The germline V gene encodes CDR1 SGHRS and CDR2 YFSETQ. Trimming took 0 bases from V and 2 from J, leaving 8 bases between them.

This clonotype came up once. V is TRBV30 and J is TRBJ1-2; 7 nucleotides line up with TRBD1. The CDR3 runs to 13 residues. Germline CDR1 and CDR2: GTSNPN and SVGIG (reference sequence). J gave up 4 bases and V 5 bases, and 7 bases lay outside the gene matches. CDR3 DNA sequence: TGTGCCTGGGCCCCACAGGGGATCTATGGCTACACCTTC. Translating it yields CAWAPQGIYGYTF.

The chain employs TRBV3-1 and TRBJ2-7, with a tentative D call TRBD1 (6 bases). This CDR3 is built from 17 residues. Germline V lookup: CDR1 LGHDT, CDR2 YNNKEL (reference sequence). Trimming removed 0 bases from V and 3 bases from J, with 18 bases in between. In nucleotides, the CDR3 is TGTGCCAGCAGCCAAGAGTTGCTCGGGGACAAGTTCTACGAGCAGTACTTC. This encodes CASSQELLGDKFYEQYF.